This T cell receptor (beta chain) was identified in a study of beta chain features in type 1 diabetes. General study findings and limits: The analysis here could not establish whether HLA type shapes TCRB rearrangement. Type 1 diabetes patients had fewer VDJ junction insertions and more deletions.

About this clone: Its antigen is unidentified.

V was clipped by 1 base and J by 6 bases, with 10 bases between them. This CDR3 region has 14 residues. CDR1 and CDR2 (germline): LNHDA, SQIVND (reference sequence). All of the isolated RNA was reverse transcribed, so expressed TCRB transcripts were sequenced. Generated by immunoSEQ multiplex PCR, the TCRdb table keeps only in-frame clones and is missing some. The sample lists 810,000 or so clones; 15% to 20% were seen once. CD45RO/CCR7/CD25/CD127/CD95/CD27 staining was used to isolate CD4+ naive, central memory, regulatory and stem cell-like memory cells by sorting. Sequencing used naive CD4+ T cells from blood. The chain employs TRBV19 and TRBJ1-5, with D uncertain. The receptor was derived from a woman aged 18-29 years in good health. CDR3 region: CASSIARQGQPQHF. The CDR3 bases are TGTGCCAGTAGTATAGCAAGGCAAGGTCAGCCCCAGCATTTT.